Listed below are T cell receptor beta chains from one sample, sequenced in a study of cytomegalovirus exposure and HLA in healthy donors. Libraries were prepared by immunoSEQ multiplex PCR; TCRdb keeps only in-frame clonotypes and omits some of them. The data hold some 90,000 clones, with less than 70% observed a single time. Sample: PBMCs. All receptors come from a man aged 45-65 years in good health and CMV-seronegative. Both conserved end residues are part of each CDR3. Each record gives: V gene, J gene, clone size, CDR3 protein. The size entry is marked missing in some rows and otherwise reads once, few, many or a size class.

TRBV11-2	TRBJ1-2	.	CASSSPRQGESYGYTF
TRBV29-1	TRBJ2-3	few	CSAHSGGAPDTQYF
TRBV29-1	TRBJ2-3	once	CSVEGGYSISTDTQYF
TRBV6-1	TRBJ1-1	.	CASSARRTAEAFF
TRBV15	TRBJ1-1	.	CATSRDLRRDTEAFF
TRBV2	TRBJ1-5	.	CASSEVPRGNQPQHF
TRBV6-1	TRBJ2-1	few	CASSEFEGWSYNEQFF
TRBV6-6	TRBJ2-7	.	CASRLAGETYEQYF
TRBV5-1	TRBJ2-1	.	CASSTQTSGGNEQFF
TRBV5-4	TRBJ1-6	few	CASNYGGGNNSPLHF
TRBV11-2	TRBJ1-1	.	CASSLARGRRNTEAFF
TRBV5-1	TRBJ2-5	few	CASSFHQQETQYF
TRBV5-6	TRBJ1-5	.	CASSLAGKSNQPQHF
TRBV19	TRBJ1-1	.	CASSPRGRDTEAFF
TRBV29-1	TRBJ2-3	.	CSVVGTSGYSTDTQYF
TRBV29-1	TRBJ2-6	.	CSVSQAGANVLTF
TRBV7-9	TRBJ2-5	.	CASSPRYRQETQYF
TRBV15	TRBJ2-1	few	CATSRNRGGYNEQFF
TRBV28	TRBJ2-2	once	CASSLGGQNTGELFF
TRBV18	TRBJ2-2	.	CASSPSGNTGELFF
TRBV7-9	TRBJ2-7	.	CASSLQGGVEQYF
TRBV9	TRBJ2-5	.	CASSVTSGRGALGTQYF